The 17 T cell receptor beta chains below were found in one sample sequenced in a study of control samples from healthy donors and cancer patients (TCRdb year 2020). Libraries were made using the immunoSEQ multiplex PCR assay. This immuneACCESS table, as held by TCRdb, lists in-frame sequences with V and J called but not all clones. Of the missing ones, under half trace to an unresolved V gene in checked studies; the others have no known cause. The table for this sample lists more than 150,000 clones; about 90% of them were counted only once. Of the sample, about 0.64% is held by the ten largest clones. Material: blood. The receptor source for this set is a young woman in good health.

This clone is a singleton in its sample. The J gene is TRBJ2-3, the V gene TRBV19; 7 bases match TRBD1. CDR1 and CDR2 from the germline V gene are LNHDA and SQIVND (reference sequence). With 4 bases clipped from V and 2 bases from J, the junction kept 3 bases outside the gene matches. The length of the CDR3 is 14 residues. The CDR3 region is CASSTGQATDTQYF. The CDR3 nucleotides are TGTGCCAGTAGTACCGGACAGGCCACAGATACGCAGTATTTT.

CDR3 sequence reads: CASSAFGQGNGEKLFF. As DNA, the CDR3 is TGCGCCAGCAGCGCTTTTGGACAGGGGAATGGGGAAAAACTGTTTTTT. The chain links TRBV5-1 to TRBJ1-4; 9 bases are a match to TRBD1. J gave up 8 bases and V 4 bases, and 12 bases lay outside the gene matches. The CDR3 extends over 16 amino acids. From germline, CDR1 is SGHRS and CDR2 YFSETQ. Combining the CDR3 with reference TRBV5-1 and TRBJ1-4 gives the whole variable domain KAGVTQTPRYLIKTRGQQVTLSCSPISGHRSVSWYQQTPGQGLQFLFEYFSETQRNKGNFPGRFSGRQFSNSRSEMNVSTLELGDSALYLCASSAFGQGNGEKLFFGSGTQLSVL.

The genes are TRBV6-5 and TRBJ1-3; TRBD1 is a possible D gene (5 bases). This CDR3 comprises 14 residues. The germline V gene encodes CDR1 MNHEY and CDR2 SVGAGI. V shed 6 bases and J shed 6 bases, with 15 bases lying between them. The chain's CDR3 is CASRKSQGENTIYF. DNA of the CDR3: TGTGCCAGCAGAAAAAGCCAGGGCGAAAACACCATATATTTT.

The chain is built from TRBV9 and TRBJ2-7, with 9 nucleotides matching TRBD1. The CDR3 extends over 14 amino acids. V was pared by 0 bases and J by 5 bases, with 3 bases of the junction left unmatched. The germline V gene encodes CDR1 SGDLS and CDR2 YYNGEE. CDR3 nucleotides: TGTGCCAGCAGCGTAGAGGGACAGGGTGACGAGCAGTACTTC. Amino acids: CASSVEGQGDEQYF.

The table lists this clone with a count of one. The chain joins TRBV27 to TRBJ2-5, with D perhaps matching TRBD1 (6 bases). CDR3 length: 14 residues. V gave up 5 bases and J gave up 2 bases, with 12 bases separating them. CDR1 is MNHEY and CDR2 is SMNVEV in the germline V gene (reference sequence). The chain's CDR3 is CASSNTGTQETQYF. The CDR3 region has the DNA TGTGCCAGCAGTAACACCGGGACACAAGAGACCCAGTACTTC.

The V call is TRBV11-2, the J call TRBJ1-6; perhaps TRBD1 as D (6 bases). The germline V and J ends were trimmed by 0 bases and 7 bases, with 10 bases remaining between them. The CDR3 has 15 amino acids. Per the germline V gene, CDR1 is SGHAT and CDR2 is FQNNGV. CDR3 nucleotides: TGTGCCAGCAGCTTAGAGGGGGGCGGCAATTCACCCCTCCACTTT. It codes for CASSLEGGGNSPLHF.

The chain uses TRBV19 and TRBJ1-6, with unresolved D. The CDR3 runs 13 residues. Germline CDR1 LNHDA, CDR2 SQIVND (reference sequence). V lost 5 bases, J lost 6 bases, and 8 bases lay in between. The CDR3 DNA follows: TGTGCCAGTAGTTCATACAGTAATTCACCCCTCCACTTT. Encoded protein: CASSSYSNSPLHF.

The CDR3 spells CASSVFSHNSEQYF. In nucleotides, the CDR3 is TGTGCCAGCAGCGTATTTTCCCACAATTCGGAGCAGTACTTC. The chain joins TRBV9 to TRBJ2-7; D not resolved. Germline CDR1 and CDR2: SGDLS and YYNGEE. V was shortened by 1 base and J by 7 bases, with 15 bases between the two germline ends. This CDR3 is 14 amino acids long.

The chain has TRBV6-6 and TRBJ2-7; 11 nucleotides agree with TRBD2. The CDR3 has 15 amino acids. Germline CDR1 and CDR2: MNHNY and SVGAGI (reference sequence). With 0 bases clipped from V and 5 bases from J, the junction kept 3 bases outside the gene matches. CDR3 DNA: TGTGCCAGCAGTTACTCGAGACTAGCGGGAAACGAGCAGTACTTC. Protein product: CASSYSRLAGNEQYF.

V is TRBV7-2 and J is TRBJ1-1; 7 bases map to TRBD1. CDR1 and CDR2 from the germline V gene are SGHTA and FQGNSA. The V and J ends lost 3 bases and 3 bases, in that order; junction bases with no gene match: 4. The CDR3 is 14 amino acids. The CDR3 DNA reads as TGTGCCAGCAGCTTCCAGGGGGGGCACACTGAAGCTTTCTTT. This gives the protein CASSFQGGHTEAFF.

The V call is TRBV3-1 (or the pseudogene TRBV3-2), the J call TRBJ1-4; D may be TRBD1 (5 bases). V lost 0 bases, J lost 13 bases, and 18 bases lay in between. Germline V gene lookup returns CDR1 LGHDT and CDR2 YNNKEL (reference sequence). The CDR3 extends over 15 amino acids. CDR3 amino acids: CASSQENRRAWGLFF. CDR3 bases: TGTGCCAGCAGCCAAGAAAACAGGCGAGCCTGGGGACTGTTTTTT.

The CDR3 loop reads CASSLGQGDIQPQHF. DNA of the CDR3: TGTGCCAGCTCGCTCGGACAGGGGGACATTCAGCCCCAGCATTTT. V and J are TRBV18 and TRBJ1-5, with 10 bases matching TRBD1. V was clipped by 6 bases and J by 6 bases; unmatched bases: 8. There are 15 residues in the CDR3. Germline V gene sequence: CDR1 KGHSH, CDR2 LQKENI.

This sequence joins TRBV4-2 and TRBJ2-7; D not resolved. Germline V lookup: CDR1 LGHNA, CDR2 YNFKEQ. Trimming took 3 bases from V and 6 from J, leaving 9 bases between them. The CDR3 has 12 amino acids. The CDR3 nucleotides are TGTGCCAGCAGCCATTTGGGTCGCGAGCAGTACTTC. It codes for CASSHLGREQYF.

The V call is TRBV23-1, the J call TRBJ2-5, with TRBD2 matching over 7 bases. TRBV23-1 is placed among ORFs of uncertain function. The CDR3 runs to 16 residues. J lost 4 bases, V lost 6 bases, and 14 bases had no gene match. CDR3: CASRVRTPQRGETQYF. The DNA of the CDR3 is TGCGCCAGCAGGGTTAGAACTCCACAGCGGGGAGAGACCCAGTACTTC.

The chain employs TRBV28 and TRBJ1-5; the D gene is possibly TRBD1 (5 bases). This CDR3 region has 15 residues. V lost 3 bases, J lost 5 bases, and 14 bases lay in between. The germline V gene encodes CDR1 MDHEN and CDR2 SYDVKM. CDR3 sequence reads: CASSFEGQGDQPQHF. The DNA for the CDR3 is TGTGCCAGCAGTTTCGAGGGGCAAGGGGATCAGCCCCAGCATTTT.

V gene TRBV7-2 combines with J gene TRBJ2-3; D is unclear. Germline values: CDR1 SGHTA, CDR2 FQGNSA. V dropped 4 bases and J dropped 2 bases, with 7 bases sitting between them. The CDR3 sequence is 13 residues long. The CDR3 protein is CASSSEPTDTQYF. The CDR3 DNA reads TGTGCCAGCAGCTCAGAGCCCACAGATACGCAGTATTTT.

This sequence joins TRBV5-4 and TRBJ1-6, with a weak D call TRBD1 (5 bases). The V gene's germline CDR1 is SGHNT and CDR2 YYREEE (reference sequence). This CDR3 contains 14 residues. V was clipped by 5 bases and J by 8 bases, with 14 bases between them. The CDR3 loop reads CASRGGTDYSPLHF. Written as DNA, the CDR3 is TGTGCCAGCAGAGGAGGGACGGATTATTCACCCCTCCACTTT.